The clone carrying this TCR beta chain was detected many times. Antigen: not known. In the library, each TCR cDNA molecule bore its own unique molecular identifier. Via MiXCR, TCRdb re-called the 5' RACE reads, giving one row per CDR3 protein. The sample has roughly 79,000 distinct CDR3 sequences, roughly an eighth seen once. Time point: sample taken at primary tumor resection. Whole RNA was taken from tumor, nontumor lung or frozen PBMC; it was then sequenced unsorted. Donors were over 70 untreated early-stage non-small cell lung cancer patients. The CDR3 has 14 amino acids. V was pared by 1 base and J by 0 bases, with 6 bases between. The germline V gene encodes CDR1 SGHTA and CDR2 FQGTGA. This entry belongs to a study of spatial heterogeneity in lung cancer. As for the study in general: The mean occurrence of each unique TCR and UMI combination in raw reads exceeded eight.

The study, taken as a whole, reports: Blood showed ubiquitous tumor TCRs more often at resection than at routine follow-up.

The V call is TRBV7-3, the J call TRBJ2-5; either TRBD1 or TRBD2 may fit D (5 bases each). Source: PBMCs, taken at surgery. This clonotype was obtained from a male donor with early-stage non-small cell lung cancer. In DNA, the CDR3 is TGTGCCAGCAGCTTAAGAGGGGACCAAGAGACCCAGTACTTC. Translation gives CASSLRGDQETQYF.